This T cell receptor beta chain is from a study of radiation and T cells in renal cell carcinoma. Study information: Nephrectomy followed 15 Gy stereotactic body radiation by 4 weeks. Study conclusions and caveats: From baseline, blood top tumor clonotypes peaked at 2 weeks post-radiation. Pretreatment tumor biopsies were lacking, so baseline clonotypes are unknown.

From germline, CDR1 is LGHNA and CDR2 YNFKEQ. There are 16 residues in the CDR3. V was clipped by 1 base and J by 0 bases, with 10 bases between them. The time point denotes: baseline pretreatment blood. This sample's treatment: 15 Gy SBRT to primary tumor, nephrectomy 4 weeks later. The tumor was a clear cell renal cell carcinoma. Details on this clone: Its antigen is still unknown.

The assay was immunoSEQ multiplex PCR, and TCRdb's table has in-frame clones only and misses some. The profile shows about 22,000 clones, about 80% of them singletons. This receptor was obtained from a man between 60 and 70 years old with renal cell carcinoma. Sequenced material: blood, taken from a patient whose treatment included radiotherapy and nephrectomy. The V and J genes are TRBV4-2 and TRBJ2-1, with D uncertain. The chain's CDR3 is CASSQVGLLSYNEQFF. For the CDR3, the DNA is TGTGCCAGCAGCCAAGTTGGCCTACTCTCCTACAATGAGCAGTTCTTC.